This TCR beta chain is drawn from a study of T cells after posttransplantation cyclophosphamide. Study-wide findings and caveats: Donor CD8+ memory clones often dominated recipient blood repertoires at later times. Recipient CMV seropositivity and CMV reactivation strongly tracked TRB clonality.

This related bone marrow graft donor gave peripheral blood on the day of marrow donation. The germline V gene encodes CDR1 LNHDA and CDR2 SQIVND (reference sequence). This CDR3 has 15 amino acids. Deletions cut 5 bases from V and 4 bases from J, with 17 bases between. The sample holds many counts of this clone. Its specificity is not known. The assay was immunoSEQ multiplex PCR, and TCRdb's table has in-frame clones only and misses some. There are under 30,000 clones in the sample, none observed a single time. Sequencing input: PBMCs. This chain uses TRBV19 with TRBJ1-1; the D gene is possibly TRBD1 (5 bases). This receptor was obtained from a woman in her sixties or seventies in good health, CMV-negative, and a related stem cell transplant donor. Here the CDR3 DNA reads TGTGCCAGTAGTTCTTCGGCGGGGGGTCGCACTGAAGCTTTCTTT. As protein: CASSSSAGGRTEAFF. The whole variable domain, remainder taken from reference TRBV19 and TRBJ1-1, is DGGITQSPKYLFRKEGQNVTLSCEQNLNHDAMYWYRQDPGQGLRLIYYSQIVNDFQKGDIAEGYSVSREKKESFPLTVTSAQKNPTAFYLCASSSSAGGRTEAFFGQGTRLTVV.